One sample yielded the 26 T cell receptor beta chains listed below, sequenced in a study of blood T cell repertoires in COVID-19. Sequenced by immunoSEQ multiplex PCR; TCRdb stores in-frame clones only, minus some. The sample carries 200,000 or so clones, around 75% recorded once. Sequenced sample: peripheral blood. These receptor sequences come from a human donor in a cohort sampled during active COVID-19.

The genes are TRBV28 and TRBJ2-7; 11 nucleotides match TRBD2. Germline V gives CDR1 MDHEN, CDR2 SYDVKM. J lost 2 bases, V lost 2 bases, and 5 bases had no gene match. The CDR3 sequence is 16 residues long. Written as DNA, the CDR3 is TGTGCCAGCAGTTTAATACTAGCGGGAGCTGCCTACGAGCAGTACTTC. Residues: CASSLILAGAAYEQYF. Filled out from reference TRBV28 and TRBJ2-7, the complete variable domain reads DVKVTQSSRYLVKRTGEKVFLECVQDMDHENMFWYRQDPGLGLRLIYFSYDVKMKEKGDIPEGYSVSREKKERFSLILESASTNQTSMYLCASSLILAGAAYEQYFGPGTRLTVT.

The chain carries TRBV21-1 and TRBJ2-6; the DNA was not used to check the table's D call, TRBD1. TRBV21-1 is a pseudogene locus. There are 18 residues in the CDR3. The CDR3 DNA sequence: TGTGCCAGCAGCAAATGCCGAGTCCAGGGTTCGGGGGCCAACGTCCTGACTTTC. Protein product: CASSKCRVQGSGANVLTF.

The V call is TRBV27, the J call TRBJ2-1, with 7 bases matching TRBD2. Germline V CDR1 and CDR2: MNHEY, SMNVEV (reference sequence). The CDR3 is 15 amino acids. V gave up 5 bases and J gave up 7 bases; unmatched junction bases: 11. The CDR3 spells CASSSGNWKGNEQFF. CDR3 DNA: TGTGCCAGCAGTAGCGGGAACTGGAAAGGTAATGAGCAGTTCTTC.

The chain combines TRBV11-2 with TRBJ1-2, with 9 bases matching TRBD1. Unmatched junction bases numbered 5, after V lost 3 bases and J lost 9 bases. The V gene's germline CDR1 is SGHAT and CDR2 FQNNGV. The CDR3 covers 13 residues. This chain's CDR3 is CASSLDRGRRYTF. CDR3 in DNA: TGTGCCAGCAGCTTGGACAGGGGAAGGCGCTACACCTTC.

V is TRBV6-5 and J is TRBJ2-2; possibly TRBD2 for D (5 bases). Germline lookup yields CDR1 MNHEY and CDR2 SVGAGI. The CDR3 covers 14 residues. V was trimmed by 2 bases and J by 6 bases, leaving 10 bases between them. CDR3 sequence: CASSYKMRAGELFF. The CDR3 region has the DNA TGTGCCAGCAGTTACAAAATGAGGGCCGGGGAGCTGTTTTTT.

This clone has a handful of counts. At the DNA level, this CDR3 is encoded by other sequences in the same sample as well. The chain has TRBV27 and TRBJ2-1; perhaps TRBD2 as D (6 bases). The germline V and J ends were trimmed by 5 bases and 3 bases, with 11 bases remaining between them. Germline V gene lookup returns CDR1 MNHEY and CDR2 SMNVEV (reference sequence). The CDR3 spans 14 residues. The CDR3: CASSLGLYYNEQFF. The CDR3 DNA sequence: TGTGCCAGCAGTCTGGGACTGTACTACAATGAGCAGTTCTTC.

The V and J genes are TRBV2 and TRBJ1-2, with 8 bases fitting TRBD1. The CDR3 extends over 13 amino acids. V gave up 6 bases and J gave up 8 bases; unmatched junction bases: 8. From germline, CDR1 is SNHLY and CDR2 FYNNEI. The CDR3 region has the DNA TGTGCCAGCAGACTGGACAGGGCGGAGGGCTACACCTTC. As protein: CASRLDRAEGYTF.

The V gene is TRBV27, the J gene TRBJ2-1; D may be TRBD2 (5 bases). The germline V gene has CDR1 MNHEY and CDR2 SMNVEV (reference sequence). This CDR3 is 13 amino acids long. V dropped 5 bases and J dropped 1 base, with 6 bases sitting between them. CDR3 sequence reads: CASSRGSYNEQFF. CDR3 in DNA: TGTGCCAGCAGTAGAGGGTCCTACAATGAGCAGTTCTTC.

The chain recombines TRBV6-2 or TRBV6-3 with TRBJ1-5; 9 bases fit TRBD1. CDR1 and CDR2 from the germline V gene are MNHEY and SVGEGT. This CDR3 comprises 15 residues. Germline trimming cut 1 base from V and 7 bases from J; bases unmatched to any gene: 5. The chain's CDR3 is CASSYWTGVAQPQHF. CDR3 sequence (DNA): TGTGCCAGCAGTTACTGGACAGGGGTCGCACAGCCCCAGCATTTT.

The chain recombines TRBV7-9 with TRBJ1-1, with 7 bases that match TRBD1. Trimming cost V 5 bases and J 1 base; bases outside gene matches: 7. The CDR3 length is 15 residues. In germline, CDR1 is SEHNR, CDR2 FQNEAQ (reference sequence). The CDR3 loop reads CASSMTGLGNTEAFF. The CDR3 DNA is TGTGCCAGCAGCATGACAGGGTTAGGGAACACTGAAGCTTTCTTT.

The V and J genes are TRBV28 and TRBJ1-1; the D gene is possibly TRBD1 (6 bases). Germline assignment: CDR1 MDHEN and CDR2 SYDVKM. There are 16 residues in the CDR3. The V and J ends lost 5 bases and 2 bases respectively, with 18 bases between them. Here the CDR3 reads CASSPLLTGVNTEAFF. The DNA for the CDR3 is TGTGCCAGCAGTCCCCTTCTGACAGGAGTAAACACTGAAGCTTTCTTT.

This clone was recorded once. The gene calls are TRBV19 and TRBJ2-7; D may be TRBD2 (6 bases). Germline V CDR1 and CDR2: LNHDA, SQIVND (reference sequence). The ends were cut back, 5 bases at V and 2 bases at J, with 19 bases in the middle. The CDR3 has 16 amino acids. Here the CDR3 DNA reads TGTGCCAGTAGTCCCAGTTTTGGGAGGTATCCCTACGAGCAGTACTTC. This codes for CASSPSFGRYPYEQYF.

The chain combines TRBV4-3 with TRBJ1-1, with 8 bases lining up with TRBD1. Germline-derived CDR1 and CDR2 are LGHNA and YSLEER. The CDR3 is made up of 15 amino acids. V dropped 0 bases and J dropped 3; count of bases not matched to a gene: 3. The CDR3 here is CASSQDRGLYTEAFF. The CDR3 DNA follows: TGCGCCAGCAGCCAAGACAGGGGGCTGTACACTGAAGCTTTCTTT.

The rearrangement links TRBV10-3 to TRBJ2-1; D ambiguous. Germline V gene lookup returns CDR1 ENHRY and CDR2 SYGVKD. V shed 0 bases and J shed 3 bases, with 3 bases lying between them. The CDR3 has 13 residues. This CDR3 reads CAISESIYNEQFF. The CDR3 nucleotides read TGTGCCATCAGTGAGTCCATCTACAATGAGCAGTTCTTC.

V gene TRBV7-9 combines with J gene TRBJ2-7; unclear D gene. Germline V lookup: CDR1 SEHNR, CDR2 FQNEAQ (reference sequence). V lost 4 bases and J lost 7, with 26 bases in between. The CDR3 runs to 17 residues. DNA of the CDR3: TGTGCCAGCAGCTCCATCGCCGGAGCAAGCGACCCGCGGGAGCAGTACTTC. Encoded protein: CASSSIAGASDPREQYF.

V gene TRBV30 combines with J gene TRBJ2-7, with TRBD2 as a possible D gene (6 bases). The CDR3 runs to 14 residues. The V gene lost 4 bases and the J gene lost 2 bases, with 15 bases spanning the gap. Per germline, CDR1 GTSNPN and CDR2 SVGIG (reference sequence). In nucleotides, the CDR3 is TGTGCCTGGATGCGGGGTCAAGGGACCTACGAGCAGTACTTC. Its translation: CAWMRGQGTYEQYF.

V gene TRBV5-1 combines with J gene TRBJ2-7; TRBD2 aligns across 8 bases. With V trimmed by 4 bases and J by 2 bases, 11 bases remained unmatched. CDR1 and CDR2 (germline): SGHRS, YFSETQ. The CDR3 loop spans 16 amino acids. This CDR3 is CASSRSTSGAPYEQYF. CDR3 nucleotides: TGCGCCAGCAGCCGTTCAACTAGCGGAGCCCCCTACGAGCAGTACTTC.

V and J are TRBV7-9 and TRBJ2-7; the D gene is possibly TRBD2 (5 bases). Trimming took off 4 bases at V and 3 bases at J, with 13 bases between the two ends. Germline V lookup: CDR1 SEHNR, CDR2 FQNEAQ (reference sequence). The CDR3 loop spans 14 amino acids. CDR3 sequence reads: CASSSPGNNYEQYF. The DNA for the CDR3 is TGTGCCAGCAGCTCTCCGGGAAACAACTACGAGCAGTACTTC.

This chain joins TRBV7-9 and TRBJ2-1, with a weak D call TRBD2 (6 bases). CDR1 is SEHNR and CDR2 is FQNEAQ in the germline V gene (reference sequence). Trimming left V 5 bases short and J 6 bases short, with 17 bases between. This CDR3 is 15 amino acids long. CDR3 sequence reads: CASSLGVAAPNEQFF. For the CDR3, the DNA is TGTGCCAGCAGCCTTGGGGTAGCGGCCCCCAATGAGCAGTTCTTC.

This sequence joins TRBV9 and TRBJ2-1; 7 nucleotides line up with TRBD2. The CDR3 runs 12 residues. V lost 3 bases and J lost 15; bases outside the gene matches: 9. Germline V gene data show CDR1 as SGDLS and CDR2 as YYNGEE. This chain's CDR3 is CASSDRDYPGFF. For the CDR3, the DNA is TGTGCCAGCAGCGACCGGGACTATCCCGGGTTCTTC.

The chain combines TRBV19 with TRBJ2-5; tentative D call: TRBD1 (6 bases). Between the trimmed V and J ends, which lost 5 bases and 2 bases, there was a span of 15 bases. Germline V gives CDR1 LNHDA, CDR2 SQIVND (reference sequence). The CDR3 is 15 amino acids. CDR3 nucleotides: TGTGCCAGTAGTCACCTCTACAGGGATCAAGAGACCCAGTACTTC. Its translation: CASSHLYRDQETQYF.

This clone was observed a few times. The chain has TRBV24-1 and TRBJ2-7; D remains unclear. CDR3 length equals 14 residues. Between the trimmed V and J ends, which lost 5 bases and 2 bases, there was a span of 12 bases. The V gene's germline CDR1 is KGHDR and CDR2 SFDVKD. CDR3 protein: CATSAPGDAYEQYF. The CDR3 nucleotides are TGTGCCACCAGTGCCCCAGGTGATGCCTACGAGCAGTACTTC.

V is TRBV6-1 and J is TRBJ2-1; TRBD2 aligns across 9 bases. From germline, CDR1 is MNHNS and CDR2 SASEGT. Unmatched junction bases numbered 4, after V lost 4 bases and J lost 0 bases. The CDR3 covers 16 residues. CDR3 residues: CASSVLAGSSYNEQFF. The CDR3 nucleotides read TGTGCCAGCAGTGTCCTAGCGGGGAGCTCCTACAATGAGCAGTTCTTC.

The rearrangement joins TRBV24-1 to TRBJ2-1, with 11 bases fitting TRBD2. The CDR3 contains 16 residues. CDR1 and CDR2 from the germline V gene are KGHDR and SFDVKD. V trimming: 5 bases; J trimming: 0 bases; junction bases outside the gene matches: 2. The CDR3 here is CATSGGTSGSYNEQFF. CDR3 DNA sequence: TGTGCCACCAGTGGCGGGACTAGCGGCTCCTACAATGAGCAGTTCTTC.

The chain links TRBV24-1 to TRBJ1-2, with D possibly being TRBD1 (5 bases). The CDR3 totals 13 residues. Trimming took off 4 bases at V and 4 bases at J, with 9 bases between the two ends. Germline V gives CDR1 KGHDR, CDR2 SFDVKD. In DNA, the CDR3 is TGTGCCACCAGTGACCATGACAGCTATGGCTACACCTTC. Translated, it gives CATSDHDSYGYTF.

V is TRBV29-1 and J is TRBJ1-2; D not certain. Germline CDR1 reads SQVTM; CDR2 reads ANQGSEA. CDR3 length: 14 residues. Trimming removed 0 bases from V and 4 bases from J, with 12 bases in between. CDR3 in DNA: TGCAGCGTTGAAGATCGAGAGCGGCCCTATGGCTACACCTTC. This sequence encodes CSVEDRERPYGYTF.